The clone carrying this T cell receptor (beta chain) was detected only a few times. What it binds is not known. This sample is part of a study of blood T cells in healthy people across ages. Donors gave about 9.3 milliliters of peripheral blood apiece. No fewer than 5.5 micrograms of total RNA were isolated from every sample. A second PCR, run for about 7 to 11 cycles, used a sample-barcoded 5' primer plus a J-beta primer mix. One entry per CDR3 protein results from TCRdb running MiXCR on the 5' RACE reads. The profile covers approximately 1.5 million distinct CDR3 sequences, with about 35% appearing a single time and 11% taken by the ten largest. There are 16 residues in the CDR3. Per germline, CDR1 SGHRS and CDR2 YFSETQ. V was pared by 3 bases and J by 5 bases, with 7 bases of the junction left unmatched. Study-level results: Long-lived donors exceeded aged donors in naive CD4+ cells and diversity.

The origin of this receptor is a woman under 40 in good health. The gene calls are TRBV5-1 and TRBJ1-6; the match to TRBD1 covers 8 bases. The sequenced sample consisted of blood. The CDR3 region is CASSWASQGDNSPLHF. CDR3 sequence (DNA): TGCGCCAGCAGCTGGGCCTCACAGGGGGATAATTCACCCCTCCACTTT.